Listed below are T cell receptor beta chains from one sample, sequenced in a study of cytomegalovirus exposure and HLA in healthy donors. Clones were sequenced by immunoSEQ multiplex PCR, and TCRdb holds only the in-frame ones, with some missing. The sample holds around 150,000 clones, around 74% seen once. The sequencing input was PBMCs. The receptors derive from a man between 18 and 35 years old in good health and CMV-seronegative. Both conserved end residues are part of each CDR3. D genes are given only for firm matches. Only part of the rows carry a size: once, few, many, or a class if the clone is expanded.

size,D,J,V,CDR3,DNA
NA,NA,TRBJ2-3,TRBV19,CASSIVTGASTDTQYF,TGTGCCAGTAGTATAGTGACAGGAGCTAGCACAGATACGCAGTATTTT
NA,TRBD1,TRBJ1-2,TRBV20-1,CSARRRGLPGF,TGCAGTGCTAGGAGGAGGGGGCTCCCCGGTTTC
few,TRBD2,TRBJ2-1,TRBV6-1,CATIGGEGYNEQFF,TGTGCCACGATTGGAGGGGAGGGGTACAATGAGCAGTTCTTC
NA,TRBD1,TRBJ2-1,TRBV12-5,CASGPGTGWNEQFF,TGTGCTAGTGGACCCGGGACAGGGTGGAATGAGCAGTTCTTC
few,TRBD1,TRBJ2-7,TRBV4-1,CASSIRTGGPYEQYF,TGCGCCAGCAGCATTAGGACAGGGGGCCCCTACGAGCAGTACTTC
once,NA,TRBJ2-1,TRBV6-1,CASSERRGSYNEQFF,TGTGCCAGCAGTGAAAGGCGGGGTTCGTACAATGAGCAGTTCTTC
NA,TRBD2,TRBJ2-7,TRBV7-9,CSSGGGTYEQYF,TGTTCCAGCGGGGGGGGGACCTACGAGCAGTACTTC
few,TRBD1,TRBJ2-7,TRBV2,CASSAGTGHTPPYEQYF,TGTGCCAGCAGTGCCGGGACAGGCCATACCCCCCCTTACGAGCAGTACTTC
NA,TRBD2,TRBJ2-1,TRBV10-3,CAISAGLAGGSEQFF,TGTGCCATCAGTGCTGGACTAGCGGGAGGGAGTGAGCAGTTCTTC
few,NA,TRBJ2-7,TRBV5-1,CASTPGMAYEQYF,TGTGCCAGCACCCCGGGTATGGCCTACGAGCAGTACTTC